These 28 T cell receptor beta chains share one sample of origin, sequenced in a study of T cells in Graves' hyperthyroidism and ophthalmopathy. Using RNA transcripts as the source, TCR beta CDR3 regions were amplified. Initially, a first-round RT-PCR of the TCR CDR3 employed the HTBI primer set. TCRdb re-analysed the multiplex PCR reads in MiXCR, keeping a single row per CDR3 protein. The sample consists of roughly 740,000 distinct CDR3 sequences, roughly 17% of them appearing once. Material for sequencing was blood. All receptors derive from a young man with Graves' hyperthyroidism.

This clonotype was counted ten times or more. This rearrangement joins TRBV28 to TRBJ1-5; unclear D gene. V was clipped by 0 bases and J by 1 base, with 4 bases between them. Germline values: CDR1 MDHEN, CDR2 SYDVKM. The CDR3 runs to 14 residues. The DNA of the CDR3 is TGTGCCAGCAGTTTATGGAGAAGCAATCAGCCCCAGCATTTT. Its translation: CASSLWRSNQPQHF.

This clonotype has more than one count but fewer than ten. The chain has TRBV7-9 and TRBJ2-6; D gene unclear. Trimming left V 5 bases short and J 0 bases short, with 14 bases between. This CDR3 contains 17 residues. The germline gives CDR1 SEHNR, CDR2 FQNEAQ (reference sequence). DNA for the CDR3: TGTGCCAGCAGCGGGATCAGCGTTCTCTCTGGGGCCAACGTCCTGACTTTC. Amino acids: CASSGISVLSGANVLTF.

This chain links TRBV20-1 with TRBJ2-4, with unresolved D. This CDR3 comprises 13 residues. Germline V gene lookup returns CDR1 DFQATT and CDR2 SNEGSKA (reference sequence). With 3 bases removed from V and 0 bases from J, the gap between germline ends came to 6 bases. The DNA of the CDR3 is TGCAGTGCTAGTGACCCAGCCAAAAACATTCAGTACTTC. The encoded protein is CSASDPAKNIQYF.

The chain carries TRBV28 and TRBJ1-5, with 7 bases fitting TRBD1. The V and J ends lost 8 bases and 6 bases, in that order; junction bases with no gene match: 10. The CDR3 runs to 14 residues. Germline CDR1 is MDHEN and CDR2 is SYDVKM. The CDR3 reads CASGSTGYSQPQHF. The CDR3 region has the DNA TGTGCCAGCGGTTCGACAGGGTATTCTCAGCCCCAGCATTTT.

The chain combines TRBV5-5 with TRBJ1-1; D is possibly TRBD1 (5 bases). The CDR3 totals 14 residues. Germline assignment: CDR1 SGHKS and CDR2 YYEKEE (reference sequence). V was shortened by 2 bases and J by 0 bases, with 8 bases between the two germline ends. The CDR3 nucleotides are TGTGCCAGCAGCTTCAGGGTCATGAACACTGAAGCTTTCTTT. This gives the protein CASSFRVMNTEAFF.

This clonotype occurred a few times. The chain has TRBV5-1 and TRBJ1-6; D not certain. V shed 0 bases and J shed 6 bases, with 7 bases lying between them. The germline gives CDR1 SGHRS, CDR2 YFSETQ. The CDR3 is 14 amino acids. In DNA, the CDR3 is TGCGCCAGCAGCTTGGAGGCAGTTAATTCACCCCTCCACTTT. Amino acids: CASSLEAVNSPLHF. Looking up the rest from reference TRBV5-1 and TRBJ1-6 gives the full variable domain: KAGVTQTPRYLIKTRGQQVTLSCSPISGHRSVSWYQQTPGQGLQFLFEYFSETQRNKGNFPGRFSGRQFSNSRSEMNVSTLELGDSALYLCASSLEAVNSPLHFGNGTRLTVT.

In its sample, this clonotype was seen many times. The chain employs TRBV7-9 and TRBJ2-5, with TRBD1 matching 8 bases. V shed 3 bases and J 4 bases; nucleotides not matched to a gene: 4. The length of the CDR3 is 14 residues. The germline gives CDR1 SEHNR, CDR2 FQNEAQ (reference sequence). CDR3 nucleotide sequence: TGTGCCAGCAGCTTCCAGACAGGGGCAGAGACCCAGTACTTC. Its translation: CASSFQTGAETQYF.

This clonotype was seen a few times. The CDR3 DNA reads TGTGCCAGCAGCTTCTCGGCAGGGCGTTCTGGGGCCAACGTCCTGACTTTC. Protein: CASSFSAGRSGANVLTF. The chain is built from TRBV28 and TRBJ2-6, with D perhaps matching TRBD1 (5 bases). The V end lost 6 bases, the J end lost 1 base, and 16 bases lay between the germline ends. Looked up from germline, CDR1 is MDHEN and CDR2 is SYDVKM. This CDR3 region has 17 residues.

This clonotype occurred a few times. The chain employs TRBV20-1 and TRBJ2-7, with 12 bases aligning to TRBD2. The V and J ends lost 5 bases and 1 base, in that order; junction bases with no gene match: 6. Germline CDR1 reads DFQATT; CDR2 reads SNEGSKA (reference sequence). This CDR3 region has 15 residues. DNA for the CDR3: TGCAGTGCTGCGACTAGCGGGAGTAGTTCCTACGAGCAGTACTTC. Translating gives CSAATSGSSSYEQYF.

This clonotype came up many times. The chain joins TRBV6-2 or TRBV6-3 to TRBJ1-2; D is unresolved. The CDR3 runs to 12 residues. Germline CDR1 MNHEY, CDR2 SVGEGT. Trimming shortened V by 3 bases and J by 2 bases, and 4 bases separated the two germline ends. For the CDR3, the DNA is TGTGCCAGCAGTTATGAAAACTATGGCTACACCTTC. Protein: CASSYENYGYTF.

The CDR3 sequence: CASGRTVGLRLFF. The DNA of the CDR3 is TGTGCCAGCGGACGGACGGTCGGATTACGTCTGTTTTTT. This chain joins TRBV28 and TRBJ1-4; D ambiguous. Trimming stripped 8 bases from V and 14 bases from J, with 21 bases between. CDR1 is MDHEN and CDR2 is SYDVKM in the germline V gene. CDR3 size: 13 residues.

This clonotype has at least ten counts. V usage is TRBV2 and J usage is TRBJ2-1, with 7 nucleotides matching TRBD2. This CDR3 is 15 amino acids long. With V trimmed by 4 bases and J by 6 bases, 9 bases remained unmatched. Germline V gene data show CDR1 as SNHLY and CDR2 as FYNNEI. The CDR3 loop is CASSGLAGLFNEQFF. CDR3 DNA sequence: TGTGCCAGCAGTGGACTAGCCGGTCTTTTCAATGAGCAGTTCTTC.

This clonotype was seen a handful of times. The CDR3 DNA sequence: TGCAGCGTTGAACTGAGGGGGGACTATGGCTACACCTTC. It specifies CSVELRGDYGYTF. The V and J genes are TRBV29-1 and TRBJ1-2; D might be TRBD1 (6 bases). This CDR3 region has 13 residues. V lost 2 bases and J 3 bases, leaving 10 bases between the germline ends. Germline V CDR1 and CDR2: SQVTM, ANQGSEA.

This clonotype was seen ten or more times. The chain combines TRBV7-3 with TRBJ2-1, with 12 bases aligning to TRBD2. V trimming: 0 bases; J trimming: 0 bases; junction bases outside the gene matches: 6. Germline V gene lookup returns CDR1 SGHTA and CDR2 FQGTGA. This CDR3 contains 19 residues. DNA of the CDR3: TGTGCCAGCAGCTTAACCCCCCGGGGACTAGCGGGCTCCTACAATGAGCAGTTCTTC. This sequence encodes CASSLTPRGLAGSYNEQFF.

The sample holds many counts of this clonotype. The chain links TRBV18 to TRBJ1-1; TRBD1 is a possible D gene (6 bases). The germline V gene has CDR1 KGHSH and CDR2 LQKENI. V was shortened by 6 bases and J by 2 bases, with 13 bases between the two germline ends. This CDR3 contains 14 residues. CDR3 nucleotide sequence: TGTGCCAGCTCGACACAGGGAGGCAACACTGAAGCTTTCTTT. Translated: CASSTQGGNTEAFF.

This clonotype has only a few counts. The CDR3 DNA reads TGCAGTGCTAGAGGAGATTTAGCGGGAGGAACCTACGAGCAGTACTTC. Translated: CSARGDLAGGTYEQYF. The chain combines TRBV20-1 with TRBJ2-7; TRBD2 matches at 10 bases. The CDR3 has 16 amino acids. Germline-derived CDR1 and CDR2 are DFQATT and SNEGSKA (reference sequence). Trimming took 1 base from V and 2 from J; bases not matched to a gene: 8.

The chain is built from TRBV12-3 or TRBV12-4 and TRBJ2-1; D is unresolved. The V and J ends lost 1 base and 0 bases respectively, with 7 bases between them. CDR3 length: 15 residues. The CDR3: CASSLGKNSYNEQFF. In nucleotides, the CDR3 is TGTGCCAGCAGTTTAGGGAAAAACTCCTACAATGAGCAGTTCTTC.

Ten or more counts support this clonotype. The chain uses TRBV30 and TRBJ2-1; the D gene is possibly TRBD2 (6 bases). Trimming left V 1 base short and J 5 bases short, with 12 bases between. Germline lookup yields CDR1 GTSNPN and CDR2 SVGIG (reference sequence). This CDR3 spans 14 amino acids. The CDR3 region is CAWSEGLPDNEQFF. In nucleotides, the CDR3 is TGTGCCTGGAGTGAGGGACTCCCCGACAATGAGCAGTTCTTC.

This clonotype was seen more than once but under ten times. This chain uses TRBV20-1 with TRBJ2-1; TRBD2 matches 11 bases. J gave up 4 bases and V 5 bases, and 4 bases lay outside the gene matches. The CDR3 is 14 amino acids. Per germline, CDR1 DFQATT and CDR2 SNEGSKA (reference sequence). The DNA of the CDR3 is TGCAGTGCTCCGGGACTAGCGGCTTACAATGAGCAGTTCTTC. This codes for CSAPGLAAYNEQFF.

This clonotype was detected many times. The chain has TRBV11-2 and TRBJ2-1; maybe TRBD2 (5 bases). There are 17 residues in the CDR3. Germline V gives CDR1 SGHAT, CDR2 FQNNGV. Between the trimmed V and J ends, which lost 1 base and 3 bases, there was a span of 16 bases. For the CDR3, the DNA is TGTGCCAGCAGCTTAGTGCCCCTGTTGGAGGACTACAATGAGCAGTTCTTC. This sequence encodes CASSLVPLLEDYNEQFF. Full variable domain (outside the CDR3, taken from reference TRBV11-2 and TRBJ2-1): EAGVAQSPRYKIIEKRQSVAFWCNPISGHATLYWYQQILGQGPKLLIQFQNNGVVDDSQLPKDRFSAERLKGVDSTLKIQPAKLEDSAVYLCASSLVPLLEDYNEQFFGPGTRLTVL.

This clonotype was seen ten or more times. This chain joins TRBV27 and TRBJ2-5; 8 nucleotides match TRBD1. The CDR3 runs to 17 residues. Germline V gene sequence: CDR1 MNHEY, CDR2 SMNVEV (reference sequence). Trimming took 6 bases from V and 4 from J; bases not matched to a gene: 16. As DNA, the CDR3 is TGTGCCAGCAGCCCCCTGAGACGACAGGGGAGAGTAGAGACCCAGTACTTC. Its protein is CASSPLRRQGRVETQYF.

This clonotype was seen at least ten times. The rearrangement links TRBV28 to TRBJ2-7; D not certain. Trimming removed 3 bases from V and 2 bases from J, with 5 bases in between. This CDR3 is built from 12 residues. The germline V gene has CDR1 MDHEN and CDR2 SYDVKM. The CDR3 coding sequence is TGTGCCAGCAGTTTTACGGCCTACGAGCAGTACTTC. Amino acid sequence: CASSFTAYEQYF.

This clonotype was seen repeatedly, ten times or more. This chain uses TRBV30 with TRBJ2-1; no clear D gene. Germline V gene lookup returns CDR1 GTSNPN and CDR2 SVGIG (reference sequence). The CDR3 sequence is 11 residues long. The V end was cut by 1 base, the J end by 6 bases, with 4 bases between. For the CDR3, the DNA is TGTGCCTGGAGTGGAACCAATGAGCAGTTCTTC. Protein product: CAWSGTNEQFF.

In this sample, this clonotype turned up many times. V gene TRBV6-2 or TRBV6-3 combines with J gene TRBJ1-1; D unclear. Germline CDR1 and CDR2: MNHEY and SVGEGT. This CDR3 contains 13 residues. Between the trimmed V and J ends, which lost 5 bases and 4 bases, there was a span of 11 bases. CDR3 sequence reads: CASSRVRGTEAFF. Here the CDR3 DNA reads TGTGCCAGCAGTAGGGTGCGCGGCACTGAAGCTTTCTTT.

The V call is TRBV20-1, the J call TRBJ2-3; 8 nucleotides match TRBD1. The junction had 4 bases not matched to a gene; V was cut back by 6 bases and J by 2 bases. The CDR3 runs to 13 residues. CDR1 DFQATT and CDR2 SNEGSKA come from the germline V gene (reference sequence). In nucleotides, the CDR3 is TGCAGTGCAGAGACAGGGGACACAGATACGCAGTATTTT. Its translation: CSAETGDTDTQYF.

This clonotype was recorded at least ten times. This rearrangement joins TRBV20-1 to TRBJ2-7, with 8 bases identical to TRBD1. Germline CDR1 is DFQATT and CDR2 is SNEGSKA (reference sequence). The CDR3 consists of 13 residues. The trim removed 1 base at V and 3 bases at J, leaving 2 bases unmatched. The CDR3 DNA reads TGCAGTGCTAGAGGGACAGGGATCTACGAGCAGTACTTC. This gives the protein CSARGTGIYEQYF.

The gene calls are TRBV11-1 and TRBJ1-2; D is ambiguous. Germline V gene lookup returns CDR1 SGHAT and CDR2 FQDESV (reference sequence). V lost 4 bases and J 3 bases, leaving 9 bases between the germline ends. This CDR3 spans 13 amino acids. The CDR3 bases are TGTGCCAGCAGCTCCGACGGGGACTATGGCTACACCTTC. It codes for CASSSDGDYGYTF.

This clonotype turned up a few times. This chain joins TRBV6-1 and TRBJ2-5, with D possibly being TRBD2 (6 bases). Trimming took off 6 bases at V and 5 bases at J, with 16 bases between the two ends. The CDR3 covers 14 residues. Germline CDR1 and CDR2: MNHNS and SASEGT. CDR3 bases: TGTGCCAGCAGATTAGTAGCGGACTTTGAGACCCAGTACTTC. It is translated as CASRLVADFETQYF.